This T cell receptor (beta chain) derives from a study of blood T cell repertoires in COVID-19. TCRdb's table, derived via immunoSEQ multiplex PCR, lists solely in-frame clones and lacks some. This sample yields around 150,000 clones, of which approximately 88% are seen a single time; 10% to 15% belongs to the top ten. Germline CDR1 LNHDA, CDR2 SQIVND (reference sequence). The CDR3 spans 17 residues. The germline V and J ends were trimmed by 6 bases and 1 base, with 19 bases remaining between them. The specimen was PBMCs or T cells enriched from blood (not recorded which). The TCR originated in an older woman who had recovered from COVID-19. The V gene is TRBV19, the J gene TRBJ1-5, with D possibly matching TRBD1 (6 bases). The DNA for the CDR3 is TGTGCCAGTAGACCTTTGGAGCGGACAGACAGCAATCAGCCCCAGCATTTT. Its protein is CASRPLERTDSNQPQHF.